The rows below give T cell receptor beta chains drawn from one sample of a study of cytomegalovirus exposure and HLA in healthy donors. Libraries were prepared by immunoSEQ multiplex PCR; TCRdb keeps only in-frame clonotypes and omits some of them. The sample shows over 30,000 clones, and around 4.8% sits with its ten largest clones. Specimen: PBMCs. These receptors were taken from a middle-aged woman in good health and CMV-seropositive. The CDR3 runs from the conserved cysteine through the conserved F or W. D genes are given only for firm matches. Not every row has a clone size; where given, it reads once, few, many or a size class.

d_call: TRBD1
clone_size: -
j_call: TRBJ1-4
v_call: TRBV6-7
cdr3_nt: TGTGCCAGCAGCCTAGGACAGGGCGGCGAAAAACTGTTTTTT
cdr3_aa: CASSLGQGGEKLFF

d_call: -
clone_size: -
j_call: TRBJ2-3
v_call: TRBV25-1
cdr3_nt: TGTGCCAGCACTGCAGGGGATACGCAGTATTTT
cdr3_aa: CASTAGDTQYF

d_call: TRBD2
clone_size: -
j_call: TRBJ2-7
v_call: TRBV7-9
cdr3_nt: TGTGCCAGCAGCTTAGGGCTAGCGGGGACATCCTACGAGCAGTACTTC
cdr3_aa: CASSLGLAGTSYEQYF

d_call: TRBD2
clone_size: -
j_call: TRBJ2-7
v_call: TRBV5-4
cdr3_nt: TGTGCCAGCAGCTCTCGACTAGCGGGACTGGGGTACGAGCAGTACTTC
cdr3_aa: CASSSRLAGLGYEQYF

d_call: -
clone_size: -
j_call: TRBJ2-3
v_call: TRBV9
cdr3_nt: TGTGCCAGCAGCGTTCGGACTGCCACAGATACGCAGTATTTT
cdr3_aa: CASSVRTATDTQYF

d_call: -
clone_size: -
j_call: TRBJ1-5
v_call: TRBV15
cdr3_nt: TGTGCCACCAGCAGAGACAGGGTTGGCAATCAGCCCCAGCATTTT
cdr3_aa: CATSRDRVGNQPQHF

d_call: TRBD2
clone_size: -
j_call: TRBJ2-3
v_call: TRBV2
cdr3_nt: TGTGCCAGCAGTGATGGGGCGGGGGTCTTCACAGATACGCAGTATTTT
cdr3_aa: CASSDGAGVFTDTQYF

d_call: TRBD1
clone_size: -
j_call: TRBJ2-7
v_call: TRBV6-1
cdr3_nt: TGTGCCAGCAGGCCGGGACAGATGCCCTACGAGCAGTACTTC
cdr3_aa: CASRPGQMPYEQYF

d_call: TRBD2
clone_size: -
j_call: TRBJ2-2
v_call: TRBV30
cdr3_nt: TGTGCCTGGAGTGTTAGCGGGGACTATAAAATTTTCACCGGGGAGCTGTTTTTT
cdr3_aa: CAWSVSGDYKIFTGELFF

d_call: -
clone_size: -
j_call: TRBJ2-3
v_call: TRBV30
cdr3_nt: TGTGCCTGGAGTCTTACTGGTCTCGGCACAGATACGCAGTATTTT
cdr3_aa: CAWSLTGLGTDTQYF

d_call: -
clone_size: -
j_call: TRBJ2-6
v_call: TRBV30
cdr3_nt: TGTGCCTGGAGTTCTTTCTCTGGGGCCAACGTCCTGACTTTC
cdr3_aa: CAWSSFSGANVLTF

d_call: TRBD1
clone_size: -
j_call: TRBJ2-2
v_call: TRBV11-2
cdr3_nt: TGTGCCAGCAGCTCCTCCATGCAGGGGGCGAACACCGGGGAGCTGTTTTTT
cdr3_aa: CASSSSMQGANTGELFF

d_call: TRBD1
clone_size: medium-sized
j_call: TRBJ2-3
v_call: TRBV2
cdr3_nt: TGTGCCAGCAGTGACTATAGACCGACAGGGGGCACGACAGATACGCAGTATTTT
cdr3_aa: CASSDYRPTGGTTDTQYF

d_call: TRBD2
clone_size: -
j_call: TRBJ2-7
v_call: TRBV29-1
cdr3_nt: TGCAGCGTTGAAGACGGGGGGAAAGGGAACTACGAGCAGTACTTC
cdr3_aa: CSVEDGGKGNYEQYF

d_call: -
clone_size: -
j_call: TRBJ2-1
v_call: TRBV6-5
cdr3_nt: TGTGCCAGCGCATTGAATCACCGGGGGAACAATGAGCAGTTCTTC
cdr3_aa: CASALNHRGNNEQFF

d_call: TRBD2
clone_size: -
j_call: TRBJ2-1
v_call: TRBV5-4
cdr3_nt: TGTGCCAGCAGCTCGGCTCACGTCCCGGGAGGTGAGCAGTTCTTC
cdr3_aa: CASSSAHVPGGEQFF

d_call: -
clone_size: -
j_call: TRBJ2-3
v_call: TRBV9
cdr3_nt: TGTGCCAGCAGCGTACGTGGGGCCCCCACAGATACGCAGTATTTT
cdr3_aa: CASSVRGAPTDTQYF

d_call: TRBD2
clone_size: -
j_call: TRBJ2-3
v_call: TRBV9
cdr3_nt: TGTGCCAGCAGCGCGCTAGCGGGCACTAGCACAGATACGCAGTATTTT
cdr3_aa: CASSALAGTSTDTQYF

d_call: -
clone_size: -
j_call: TRBJ1-2
v_call: TRBV7-6
cdr3_nt: TGTGCCAGCAGCCCCCGAGGAGCTAACTATGGCTACACCTTC
cdr3_aa: CASSPRGANYGYTF

d_call: -
clone_size: -
j_call: TRBJ1-3
v_call: TRBV10-2
cdr3_nt: TGCGCCAGCAGTGAGCCGAGTAGGGGGTCTGGAAACACCATATATTTT
cdr3_aa: CASSEPSRGSGNTIYF

d_call: TRBD1
clone_size: -
j_call: TRBJ2-7
v_call: TRBV18
cdr3_nt: TGTGCCAGCTCCCCCGGGACAGGGGATTACGAGCAGTACTTC
cdr3_aa: CASSPGTGDYEQYF

d_call: TRBD1
clone_size: -
j_call: TRBJ1-2
v_call: TRBV6-5
cdr3_nt: TGTGCCAGCAGAGGACAGGGGCGCTACACCTTC
cdr3_aa: CASRGQGRYTF

d_call: -
clone_size: -
j_call: TRBJ1-2
v_call: TRBV4-3
cdr3_nt: TGCGCCAGCAGCCAAGATTTCAGGGAATTCGGCTACACCTTC
cdr3_aa: CASSQDFREFGYTF

d_call: TRBD1
clone_size: -
j_call: TRBJ2-1
v_call: TRBV29-1
cdr3_nt: TGCAGCGTTGAAAGTTCGACAGGGGCCCGGTGGGATGAGCAGTTCTTC
cdr3_aa: CSVESSTGARWDEQFF

d_call: -
clone_size: -
j_call: TRBJ2-3
v_call: TRBV7-7
cdr3_nt: TGTGCTAGCAGCTTAGGTCCAGGGAGCACAGATACGCAGTATTTT
cdr3_aa: CASSLGPGSTDTQYF

d_call: -
clone_size: -
j_call: TRBJ1-4
v_call: TRBV6-1
cdr3_nt: TGTGCCAGCACTCCGGGACAAGGCCCTGAAAAACTGTTTTTT
cdr3_aa: CASTPGQGPEKLFF

d_call: -
clone_size: -
j_call: TRBJ2-3
v_call: TRBV7-9
cdr3_nt: TGTGCCAGCAGCTGGCAGGGCACAGATACGCAGTATTTT
cdr3_aa: CASSWQGTDTQYF

d_call: TRBD1
clone_size: -
j_call: TRBJ2-6
v_call: TRBV18
cdr3_nt: TGTGCCAGCTCACTACGGGACAGGGAACCCTTCTCTGGGGCCAACGTCCTGACTTTC
cdr3_aa: CASSLRDREPFSGANVLTF

d_call: TRBD2
clone_size: -
j_call: TRBJ2-7
v_call: TRBV25-1
cdr3_nt: TGTGCCAGCAGTGAACCCGGGGGGAGTTACGAGCAGTACTTC
cdr3_aa: CASSEPGGSYEQYF

d_call: -
clone_size: -
j_call: TRBJ2-2
v_call: TRBV14
cdr3_nt: TGTGCCAGCAGCCAAGGTCGGTTCGGGGAGCTGTTTTTT
cdr3_aa: CASSQGRFGELFF

d_call: -
clone_size: -
j_call: TRBJ2-1
v_call: TRBV30
cdr3_nt: TGTGCCTGGAGTGCGCAGGGCAATGAGCAGTTCTTC
cdr3_aa: CAWSAQGNEQFF

d_call: -
clone_size: -
j_call: TRBJ1-2
v_call: TRBV6-5
cdr3_nt: TGTGCCAGCAGATTGTGGTCTAATCGTGGCTACACCTTC
cdr3_aa: CASRLWSNRGYTF

d_call: TRBD1
clone_size: -
j_call: TRBJ1-2
v_call: TRBV29-1
cdr3_nt: TGCAGCGTTGATAAAAGGGACAGCCAAGTCTATGGCTACACCTTC
cdr3_aa: CSVDKRDSQVYGYTF

d_call: -
clone_size: -
j_call: TRBJ1-2
v_call: TRBV5-4
cdr3_nt: TGTGCCAGCAGCTTGGGACAGAAGGGCTACACCTTC
cdr3_aa: CASSLGQKGYTF

d_call: -
clone_size: -
j_call: TRBJ2-1
v_call: TRBV30
cdr3_nt: TGTGCCTGGAGTGTTGCTAGCTCCTACAATGAGCAGTTCTTC
cdr3_aa: CAWSVASSYNEQFF

d_call: TRBD1
clone_size: -
j_call: TRBJ2-7
v_call: TRBV30
cdr3_nt: TGTGCCTGGAGTGTTCCGCTCAGGGGGATGTATGAGCAGTACTTC
cdr3_aa: CAWSVPLRGMYEQYF

d_call: -
clone_size: -
j_call: TRBJ1-2
v_call: TRBV29-1
cdr3_nt: TGCAGCATTGCGGGTAGCCAGGGAGGAGGCTACACCTTC
cdr3_aa: CSIAGSQGGGYTF

d_call: -
clone_size: -
j_call: TRBJ1-4
v_call: TRBV29-1
cdr3_nt: TGCAGCGTCGGGGATGGGATTGAAAAACTGTTTTTT
cdr3_aa: CSVGDGIEKLFF

d_call: -
clone_size: -
j_call: TRBJ2-1
v_call: TRBV5-6
cdr3_nt: TGTGCCAGCAGCTTTCTAGAAGCCCACAATGAGCAGTTCTTC
cdr3_aa: CASSFLEAHNEQFF

d_call: -
clone_size: -
j_call: TRBJ2-7
v_call: TRBV5-1
cdr3_nt: TGCGCCAGCAGCACCTTGGCTCCCGATCCGGGAAGATCCTACGAGCAGTACTTC
cdr3_aa: CASSTLAPDPGRSYEQYF

d_call: TRBD2
clone_size: -
j_call: TRBJ2-7
v_call: TRBV5-4
cdr3_nt: TGTGCCAGCAGCGCGACTAGCGGGAGGAATGAAGAGCAGTACTTC
cdr3_aa: CASSATSGRNEEQYF

d_call: -
clone_size: -
j_call: TRBJ2-5
v_call: TRBV6-6
cdr3_nt: TGTGCCAGCAGTTACGTCCGGGAGACCCAGTACTTC
cdr3_aa: CASSYVRETQYF

d_call: -
clone_size: -
j_call: TRBJ1-1
v_call: TRBV28
cdr3_nt: TGTGCCAGCAGTTTAACGTCTGACTGGGCTTTCTTT
cdr3_aa: CASSLTSDWAFF

d_call: TRBD2
clone_size: -
j_call: TRBJ2-7
v_call: TRBV15
cdr3_nt: TGTGCCACCAGCAGAGATCGAACTAGCGCGGGCGAGCAGTACTTC
cdr3_aa: CATSRDRTSAGEQYF

d_call: -
clone_size: -
j_call: TRBJ1-5
v_call: TRBV4-3
cdr3_nt: TGCGCCAGCAGCCAAGATGAAGGGGTCAATCAGCCCCAGCATTTT
cdr3_aa: CASSQDEGVNQPQHF

d_call: TRBD2
clone_size: -
j_call: TRBJ2-3
v_call: TRBV13
cdr3_nt: TGTGCCAGCAGCTGGGGAGGGGCAAAGACAGATACGCAGTATTTT
cdr3_aa: CASSWGGAKTDTQYF

d_call: TRBD2
clone_size: -
j_call: TRBJ2-5
v_call: TRBV19
cdr3_nt: TGTGCCAGTAGGACTAGCGGGGGAGAGACCCAGTACTTC
cdr3_aa: CASRTSGGETQYF

d_call: -
clone_size: -
j_call: TRBJ2-3
v_call: TRBV5-4
cdr3_nt: TGTGCCAGCAGCTTGGGGCAGGGTAGCACAGATACGCAGTATTTT
cdr3_aa: CASSLGQGSTDTQYF

d_call: -
clone_size: -
j_call: TRBJ1-2
v_call: TRBV5-6
cdr3_nt: TGTGCCAGCAGCTTGGCAGGATATGGCTACACCTTC
cdr3_aa: CASSLAGYGYTF